A selection of T cell receptor beta chains follows, all from one sample in a study of blood T cell repertoires in COVID-19. Sequencing was performed with immunoSEQ multiplex PCR; in TCRdb, only in-frame clones are kept and a portion is missing. The sample lists 180,000 or so clones, roughly 89% occurring once. Sequencing was performed on peripheral blood. Receptor source: a woman aged 50 to 65 with acute or convalescent COVID-19. CDR3s include the opening cysteine and the closing phenylalanine or tryptophan. The D gene is left open where the match is weak. Clone size is given for some rows only: seen once, a few or many times, or a class if the clone is expanded.

>-|TRBV19|TRBJ2-5|once
TGTGCCAGTAGTGATTACGGGGGAGAGACCCAGTACTTC
CASSDYGGETQYF
>TRBD1|TRBV24-1|TRBJ1-1|once
TGTGCCACCAGTGCAGGGACAGGGGGTTCAGCTTTCTTT
CATSAGTGGSAFF
>-|TRBV11-2|TRBJ2-7|-
TGTGCCAGCAGTCAGGGGTCCTACGAGCAGTACTTC
CASSQGSYEQYF
>-|TRBV24-1|TRBJ2-3|-
TGTGCCACCAGTGATCCCCGTGCAGGAGGAGATACGCAGTATTTT
CATSDPRAGGDTQYF
>TRBD2|TRBV25-1|TRBJ2-3|-
TGTGCCAGCAGTGAGCTAGCGGGGGTTCAAGATACGCAGTATTTT
CASSELAGVQDTQYF
>TRBD2|TRBV7-9|TRBJ2-3|few
TGTGCCAGCAGCTTAGGTCTCTCGGGAGGAGGCACAGATACGCAGTATTTT
CASSLGLSGGGTDTQYF
>-|TRBV12-2|TRBJ1-2|-
TGTGCAAGTCGCTTAGCCACAGGGGATGGCTACACCTTC
CASRLATGDGYTF
>TRBD1|TRBV19|TRBJ1-4|-
TGTGCCAGTAGTCTTGTCCCGGGACAGGGAAAACTGTTTTTT
CASSLVPGQGKLFF
>-|TRBV5-6|TRBJ2-3|-
TGTGCCAGCAGCTTGATACAGGGAGCGGACCCCACAGATACGCAGTATTTT
CASSLIQGADPTDTQYF
>-|TRBV12-3/TRBV12-4|TRBJ1-6|-
TGTGCCAGCACAAATAATTCACCCCTCCACTTT
CASTNNSPLHF
>TRBD2|TRBV5-1|TRBJ2-5|-
TGCGCCAGCAGCTTGGAGCGGGGGGGCTCAGAGACCCAGTACTTC
CASSLERGGSETQYF
>-|TRBV11-3|TRBJ2-6|-
TGTGCCAGCAGCTTAGGGGTCGACAACTCTGGGGCCAACGTCCTGACTTTC
CASSLGVDNSGANVLTF
>-|TRBV19|TRBJ1-2|few
TGTGCCAGTAGTAACAACAGGGTACTTAACTATGGCTACACCTTC
CASSNNRVLNYGYTF
>-|TRBV19|TRBJ2-7|-
TGTGCCAGTGACCGACTCGAGCAGTACTTC
CASDRLEQYF
>-|TRBV4-3|TRBJ1-4|-
TGCGCCAGCAGCCTAAAGGGACGGGGGAATGAAAAACTGTTTTTT
CASSLKGRGNEKLFF
>TRBD1|TRBV3-1/TRBV3-2|TRBJ1-2|-
TGTGCCAGCAGCCCAGCCCCAGGGGGTGGCTACACCTTC
CASSPAPGGGYTF
>TRBD1|TRBV11-2|TRBJ1-2|-
TGTGCCAGCAGCCCGGGACAGGAAGGTATCTATGGCTACACCTTC
CASSPGQEGIYGYTF
>-|TRBV24-1|TRBJ1-2|-
TGTGCCACCAGTGATTTGACAGGGAGTGGCTACACCTTC
CATSDLTGSGYTF
>TRBD2|TRBV5-1|TRBJ2-2|-
TGCGCCAGCAGCGGGGGACTAGCGGGAAATAAAGGGGAGCTGTTTTTT
CASSGGLAGNKGELFF
>TRBD1|TRBV11-2|TRBJ1-4|-
TGTGCCAGCAGCGGTAGGACAGGATGGAATGAAAAACTGTTTTTT
CASSGRTGWNEKLFF
>TRBD2|TRBV7-8|TRBJ2-3|-
TGTGCCAGCAGCTTAAGGGCGGGGGGGTTCACAGATACGCAGTATTTT
CASSLRAGGFTDTQYF
>-|TRBV29-1|TRBJ1-1|-
TGCAGCGTAGGCCTAGGGGTCACTGAAGCTTTCTTT
CSVGLGVTEAFF
>TRBD1|TRBV30|TRBJ2-2|once
TGTGCCTGGAGTTCCGGGACAGGGCCCGGGGAGCTGTTTTTT
CAWSSGTGPGELFF
>-|TRBV27|TRBJ2-1|-
TGTGCCAGCACCCCCCGACGGGACGGGGGGCAGTTCTTC
CASTPRRDGGQFF
>-|TRBV19|TRBJ1-2|-
TGTGCCACCGGGTTTGGGGTAGGGCGGGCCAACTATGGCTACACCTTC
CATGFGVGRANYGYTF
>-|TRBV3-1/TRBV3-2|TRBJ1-1|-
TGTGCCAGCGAACGGGGCACTGAAGCTTTCTTT
CASERGTEAFF
>TRBD2|TRBV19|TRBJ2-4|-
TGTGCCAGTAGTATTTTAAGCGGGGGAAACATTCAGTACTTC
CASSILSGGNIQYF
>TRBD1|TRBV6-5|TRBJ2-7|-
TGTGCCAGCAGTTTACAGGGGGCATCCTACGAGCAGTACTTC
CASSLQGASYEQYF
>TRBD2|TRBV5-1|TRBJ2-1|-
TGCGCCAGCAGCTTGGGGACTAGCGGGAGGATTAGCAATGAGCAGTTCTTC
CASSLGTSGRISNEQFF
>TRBD1|TRBV9|TRBJ1-1|-
TGTGCCAGCAGCGTAGGACAGGGGTCGAACACTGAAGCTTTCTTT
CASSVGQGSNTEAFF
>-|TRBV5-1|TRBJ2-3|-
TGCGCCAGCAATATACTAACGGGGGGCACAGATACGCAGTATTTT
CASNILTGGTDTQYF
>-|TRBV30|TRBJ1-4|-
TGTGCCTGGAGTGTAAAACCCGCGCGAACCGGGGCTAATGAAAAACTGTTTTTT
CAWSVKPARTGANEKLFF
>-|TRBV11-2|TRBJ2-7|-
TGTGCCAGCAGCTTAGAGTCCAGGGGATACGACGAGCAGTACTTC
CASSLESRGYDEQYF
>TRBD1|TRBV19|TRBJ1-3|-
TGTGCCAGTAGTATGGGAACAGGGGCTGGAAACACCATATATTTT
CASSMGTGAGNTIYF
>-|TRBV6-5|TRBJ1-2|-
TGTGCCAGCAGGGCAGCGCTGGCAGGCTACACCTTC
CASRAALAGYTF
>TRBD1|TRBV19|TRBJ2-7|-
TGTGCCAGTAGTATAGAGGGGACAGGGAAGTACGAGCAGTACTTC
CASSIEGTGKYEQYF
>TRBD2|TRBV5-6|TRBJ2-2|-
TGTGCCAGCAGAGCCGGGAGCGGGAGGCTAACCGGGGAGCTGTTTTTT
CASRAGSGRLTGELFF
>-|TRBV5-1|TRBJ1-6|-
TGCGCCAGCAGCTTGCAGGGGAATTCACCCCTCCACTTT
CASSLQGNSPLHF
>-|TRBV18|TRBJ1-2|-
TGTGCCAGCTCACCTCGATCCGGGAGTAACTATGGCTACACCTTC
CASSPRSGSNYGYTF
>TRBD2|TRBV15|TRBJ2-3|-
TGTGCCACCAGCAGAGATCGACTAGCGGGGGGGCTCCGAGATACGCAGTATTTT
CATSRDRLAGGLRDTQYF
>TRBD1|TRBV4-3|TRBJ1-6|once
TGCGCCAGCAGCCACGCGGACAGGAATTCACCCCTCCACTTT
CASSHADRNSPLHF
>TRBD1|TRBV4-2|TRBJ1-4|-
TGTGCCAGCAGCGCCGGACAGGGAGATGAAAAACTGTTTTTT
CASSAGQGDEKLFF
>-|TRBV6-5|TRBJ1-3|-
TGTGCCAGCAGTTACTCGCAAAGTTCTAAAGGAAACACCATATATTTT
CASSYSQSSKGNTIYF
>-|TRBV5-6|TRBJ2-5|-
TGTGCCAGCAGCTTGTTCGTCCAAGAGACCCAGTACTTC
CASSLFVQETQYF
>-|TRBV5-1|TRBJ1-1|-
TGCGCCAGCAGCCCTCAGGACAGACTCCTGAACACTGAAGCTTTCTTT
CASSPQDRLLNTEAFF